The 28 T cell receptor beta chains below were found in one sample sequenced in a study of CD8 T cells in ankylosing spondylitis. TCRdb analysed the 5' RACE reads with MiXCR anew, one entry per CDR3 protein. The repertoire holds hundreds of thousands of distinct CDR3 sequences, with around 7.8% as singletons. Input material: blood, either unsorted or a sorted T cell fraction (not recorded which). The source of these receptors is a male donor with ankylosing spondylitis or in good health (not recorded which).

This clonotype was picked up many times. The chain is built from TRBV5-5 and TRBJ1-5; D remains ambiguous. CDR1 and CDR2 (germline): SGHKS, YYEKEE (reference sequence). The CDR3 is 13 amino acids. V lost 6 bases and J 5 bases, leaving 12 bases between the germline ends. Here the CDR3 DNA reads TGTGCCAGCACCCTTGGAGTGGATCAGCCCCAGCATTTT. This encodes CASTLGVDQPQHF.

This clonotype was recorded many times. The chain uses TRBV20-1 and TRBJ2-1; D is unclear. Between the trimmed V and J ends, which lost 3 bases and 9 bases, there was a span of 9 bases. Germline CDR1 is DFQATT and CDR2 is SNEGSKA (reference sequence). The CDR3 consists of 11 residues. CDR3: CSARGGAEQFF. CDR3 nucleotides: TGCAGTGCTAGGGGTGGAGCTGAGCAGTTCTTC.

This clonotype occurred many times. V and J are TRBV4-2 and TRBJ2-3, with D perhaps TRBD1 (5 bases). The CDR3 is 16 amino acids. Germline V gives CDR1 LGHNA, CDR2 YNFKEQ. Trimming removed 0 bases at V and 0 bases at J, with 10 bases between. CDR3 sequence: CASSQERAGSTDTQYF. Written as DNA, the CDR3 is TGTGCCAGCAGCCAAGAAAGGGCAGGGAGCACAGATACGCAGTATTTT.

This clonotype occurred many times. The V gene is TRBV7-9, the J gene TRBJ2-1, with D perhaps being TRBD1 or TRBD2 (6 bases each). This CDR3 is built from 14 residues. Trimming removed 8 bases from V and 4 bases from J, with 15 bases in between. Looked up from germline, CDR1 is SEHNR and CDR2 is FQNEAQ (reference sequence). The CDR3 nucleotides are TGTGCCAGCGGGGGGCTAGCACCGTACAATGAGCAGTTCTTC. This sequence encodes CASGGLAPYNEQFF. Complete variable domain (other parts from reference TRBV7-9 and TRBJ2-1): DTGVSQNPRHKITKRGQNVTFRCDPISEHNRLYWYRQTLGQGPEFLTYFQNEAQLEKSRLLSDRFSAERPKGSFSTLEIQRTEQGDSAMYLCASGGLAPYNEQFFGPGTRLTVL.

This clonotype was seen ten or more times. This rearrangement joins TRBV20-1 to TRBJ2-7; D is tentatively TRBD1 or TRBD2 (6 bases each). CDR1 is DFQATT and CDR2 is SNEGSKA in the germline V gene (reference sequence). Trimming removed 6 bases at V and 7 bases at J, with 22 bases between. The CDR3 sequence is 14 residues long. The CDR3 loop is CSALKGGANQEQYF. The DNA of the CDR3 is TGCAGTGCCCTGAAGGGGGGCGCTAATCAGGAGCAGTACTTC.

This clonotype was recorded at least ten times. This chain uses TRBV3-1 with TRBJ1-5; perhaps TRBD1 as D (5 bases). The CDR3 extends over 15 amino acids. Per the germline V gene, CDR1 is LGHDT and CDR2 is YNNKEL (reference sequence). Trimming shortened V by 3 bases and J by 4 bases, and 13 bases separated the two germline ends. This CDR3 reads CASSHTGTANQPQHF. CDR3 nucleotide sequence: TGTGCCAGCAGCCACACCGGGACCGCTAATCAGCCCCAGCATTTT.

This clonotype was seen once. At one end, the junction sequence differs from germline, possibly due to a read error. The chain links TRBV12-3 or TRBV12-4 to TRBJ2-2; weak D call: TRBD1 (6 bases). This CDR3 comprises 16 residues. The CDR3 region has the DNA TGTGCCAGCAGTGAGGGCGCCTCCGGGGACACCGAGGAGCTGTTTTTT. Its protein is CASSEGASGDTEELFF.

This clonotype was detected ten times or more. This chain links TRBV12-3 or TRBV12-4 with TRBJ2-1, with unresolved D. V lost 2 bases and J 12 bases, leaving 11 bases between the germline ends. The CDR3 is made up of 12 amino acids. The CDR3 sequence is CASSLLGNWQFF. The DNA of the CDR3 is TGTGCCAGCAGTTTATTAGGGAATTGGCAGTTCTTC.

This clonotype showed up many times. The chain has TRBV20-1 and TRBJ2-2; D remains ambiguous. V lost 3 bases and J lost 1, with 6 bases in between. CDR3 length equals 13 residues. Germline-derived CDR1 and CDR2 are DFQATT and SNEGSKA (reference sequence). This CDR3 reads CSASGLNTGELFF. The CDR3 DNA reads as TGCAGTGCTAGCGGGCTGAACACCGGGGAGCTGTTTTTT.

This clonotype was found a few times. The chain recombines TRBV5-6 with TRBJ2-1; a weak D match, TRBD1 (6 bases). Germline lookup yields CDR1 SGHDT and CDR2 YYEEEE. The V gene lost 6 bases and the J gene lost 0 bases, with 10 bases spanning the gap. The CDR3 runs to 14 residues. CDR3 sequence: CASTGALSYNEQFF. As DNA, the CDR3 is TGTGCCAGCACAGGGGCCCTCTCCTACAATGAGCAGTTCTTC.

This clonotype was seen ten or more times. This chain joins TRBV4-1 and TRBJ2-7; 12 bases map to TRBD2. Germline V gene lookup returns CDR1 MGHRA and CDR2 YSYEKL. The CDR3 spans 16 residues. The trim removed 3 bases at V and 4 bases at J, leaving 7 bases unmatched. The CDR3 DNA follows: TGCGCCAGCAGCCAGCCGACTAGCGGGAGATGGTACGAGCAGTACTTC. Protein product: CASSQPTSGRWYEQYF.

This clonotype was seen only a few times. The chain has TRBV12-3 or TRBV12-4 and TRBJ2-5, with D perhaps being TRBD1 or TRBD2 (5 bases each). This CDR3 spans 13 amino acids. Trimming pared 6 bases from V and 3 bases from J, leaving 11 bases between. CDR3 DNA: TGTGCCAGCAGGTACGGGGCTGAAGAGACCCAGTACTTC. This gives the protein CASRYGAEETQYF.

This clonotype was seen at least ten times. The rearrangement joins TRBV20-1 to TRBJ2-2; D is perhaps TRBD1 (6 bases). Germline V gene sequence: CDR1 DFQATT, CDR2 SNEGSKA (reference sequence). Trimming stripped 6 bases from V and 0 bases from J, with 11 bases between. The CDR3 extends over 14 amino acids. The CDR3 nucleotides read TGCAGTGCCCCCAGGACAGCGAACACCGGGGAGCTGTTTTTT. Amino acids: CSAPRTANTGELFF.

This clonotype was counted at least ten times. V and J are TRBV12-3 or TRBV12-4 and TRBJ1-1; no definite D call. The germline V and J ends were trimmed by 5 bases and 6 bases, with 19 bases remaining between them. The CDR3 length is 15 residues. CDR3 coding DNA: TGTGCCAGCAGTCGCGCGAGCTTACGTGACGCTGAAGCTTTCTTT. Encoded protein: CASSRASLRDAEAFF.

This clonotype occurred many times. The junction does not match germline at one end; this may be a read error. The chain employs TRBV2 and TRBJ2-1, with 7 bases lining up with TRBD2. Germline V gene lookup returns CDR1 SNHLY and CDR2 FYNNEI. The CDR3 runs to 14 residues. The CDR3 reads CASREAAGENEQFF. The CDR3 DNA reads TGTGCCAGCAGGGAAGCGGCGGGAGAGAATGAGCAGTTCTTC.

This clonotype was recorded at least ten times. J is TRBJ2-3 and V is TRBV7-2, with D possibly being TRBD2 (6 bases). Germline assignment: CDR1 SGHTA and CDR2 FQGNSA. Trimming removed 8 bases from V and 2 bases from J, with 11 bases in between. The CDR3 sequence is 13 residues long. The CDR3 sequence is CASLRDFTDTQYF. CDR3 DNA sequence: TGTGCCAGCCTCCGGGACTTCACAGATACGCAGTATTTT. Combining the CDR3 with reference TRBV7-2 and TRBJ2-3 gives the whole variable domain GAGVSQSPSNKVTEKGKDVELRCDPISGHTALYWYRQSLGQGLEFLIYFQGNSAPDKSGLPSDRFSAERTGGSVSTLTIQRTQQEDSAVYLCASLRDFTDTQYFGPGTRLTVL.

The chain is built from TRBV4-2 and TRBJ1-4; 7 positions agree with TRBD1. This CDR3 has 19 amino acids. J gave up 0 bases and V 4 bases, and 14 bases lay outside the gene matches. CDR1 LGHNA and CDR2 YNFKEQ come from the germline V gene. The CDR3 DNA is TGTGCCAGCAGCCGTGGCGGGACAGCTATATTGGCAACTAATGAAAAACTGTTTTTT. Residues: CASSRGGTAILATNEKLFF.

This clonotype was found a few times. The chain carries TRBV30 and TRBJ1-5; the match to TRBD1 covers 7 bases. V dropped 3 bases and J dropped 0; count of bases not matched to a gene: 5. The CDR3 has 15 residues. Germline CDR1 reads GTSNPN; CDR2 reads SVGIG (reference sequence). CDR3 sequence: CAWSPGGYSNQPQHF. The CDR3 DNA sequence: TGTGCCTGGAGCCCAGGGGGGTATAGCAATCAGCCCCAGCATTTT.

There are a few counts of this clonotype. The V and J genes are TRBV7-3 and TRBJ2-1; D not certain. Germline V CDR1 and CDR2: SGHTA, FQGTGA. Trimming took 1 base from V and 4 from J, leaving 11 bases between them. The CDR3 totals 15 residues. CDR3 coding DNA: TGTGCCAGCAGCTTAATCCTCGGGCCGTACAATGAGCAGTTCTTC. This codes for CASSLILGPYNEQFF.

This clonotype has a count of ten or more. The chain links TRBV6-2 or TRBV6-3 to TRBJ2-1, with D tentatively TRBD2 (5 bases). CDR3 length: 15 amino acids. Germline V gene sequence: CDR1 MNHEY, CDR2 SVGEGT. V was pared by 6 bases and J by 3 bases, with 15 bases between. CDR3 amino acids: CASRALALYYNEQFF. Written as DNA, the CDR3 is TGTGCCAGCAGAGCTCTAGCCCTCTACTACAATGAGCAGTTCTTC.

There are many counts of this clonotype. The chain joins TRBV14 to TRBJ1-4, with D perhaps matching TRBD1 (5 bases). This CDR3 is built from 12 residues. V was trimmed by 5 bases and J by 7 bases, leaving 8 bases between them. Germline V gives CDR1 SGHDN, CDR2 FVKESK. The CDR3 nucleotides are TGTGCCAGCAGCTACGGGGGTGAAAAACTGTTTTTT. It yields the protein CASSYGGEKLFF.

This clonotype was seen many times. V and J are TRBV6-1 and TRBJ2-3, with TRBD1 matching over 10 bases. Germline CDR1 is MNHNS and CDR2 is SASEGT. V gave up 7 bases and J gave up 3 bases; unmatched junction bases: 4. CDR3 size: 14 residues. The CDR3 sequence: CASTEDRGTDTQYF. The CDR3 region has the DNA TGTGCCAGCACTGAGGACAGGGGGACAGATACGCAGTATTTT.

This clonotype was detected ten times or more. The chain joins TRBV12-3 or TRBV12-4 to TRBJ1-4; 9 nucleotides line up with TRBD1. The CDR3 covers 14 residues. The V segment lost 1 base and the J segment 8 bases; nucleotides outside the gene matches: 2. CDR3 protein: CASSLGTGEEKLFF. CDR3 DNA sequence: TGTGCCAGCAGTTTAGGGACAGGGGAGGAAAAACTGTTTTTT.

At least ten counts were recorded for this clonotype. V is TRBV30 and J is TRBJ2-7; possible D gene TRBD2, 6 bases. V lost 2 bases to trimming and J lost 5 bases, with 16 bases between them. Germline-derived CDR1 and CDR2 are GTSNPN and SVGIG (reference sequence). This CDR3 region has 14 residues. For the CDR3, the DNA is TGTGCCTGGAGTAGAAGAAGCGGGCGCAACGAGCAGTACTTC. Translating gives CAWSRRSGRNEQYF.

This clonotype came up many times. The chain links TRBV7-9 to TRBJ1-2; no firm D call. The CDR3 covers 13 residues. V was cut by 5 bases and J by 1 base, with 8 bases left in between. Germline CDR1 SEHNR, CDR2 FQNEAQ (reference sequence). The DNA for the CDR3 is TGTGCCAGCAGCCCTCAGAATAACTATGGCTACACCTTC. Residues: CASSPQNNYGYTF.

This clonotype came up many times. One end of the junction fails to match germline, which may point to a read error. The chain links TRBV7-7 to TRBJ2-1, with D possibly TRBD1 on 6 matching bases. CDR3 size: 15 residues. Germline CDR1 and CDR2: SSHAT and FNYEAQ (reference sequence). The CDR3 protein is CASSSSDSPYNEQFF. The CDR3 DNA reads TGTGCTAGCAGCTCATCGGACAGCCCCTACAATGAGCAGTTCTTC.

This clonotype was counted only a few times. This chain uses TRBV12-3 or TRBV12-4 with TRBJ2-2, with 8 bases matching TRBD1. This CDR3 comprises 14 residues. The J segment lost 8 bases and the V segment lost 5 bases, leaving 7 bases of the junction unmatched. CDR3 loop: CASSTGGSTGELFF. The CDR3 DNA reads TGTGCCAGCAGTACAGGGGGTAGTACTGGGGAGCTGTTTTTT.

The table lists this clonotype with many counts. The chain carries TRBV29-1 and TRBJ2-3; D is unresolved. Per the germline V gene, CDR1 is SQVTM and CDR2 is ANQGSEA. The ends were cut back, 3 bases at V and 0 bases at J, with 16 bases in the middle. CDR3 length equals 16 residues. The CDR3 DNA is TGCAGCGTTGATCTCCCTGACTTATCTAGCACAGATACGCAGTATTTT. Encoded protein: CSVDLPDLSSTDTQYF.